The T cell receptor beta chain under discussion was sequenced for a study of post-analysis software for immune sequencing data. Whole-study results and caveats: Samples from one preparation batch, clustered by F measure, grouped strongly together. A significant reduction in normalized Chao1 diversity was observed in multiple sclerosis patients versus controls.

This clonotype was counted many times. Its antigen is unknown. Prepared libraries of TCR beta cDNA carried unique molecular identifiers. TCRdb fed the PCR reads into MiXCR, producing one record per CDR3 protein. Among approximately 730,000 distinct CDR3 sequences listed, 25% to 30% were seen once. The sequencing sample was made of blood. The origin of this receptor is a girl aged 5-17 years with multiple sclerosis.

The CDR3 here is CSARESSGISGNEQFF. CDR3 bases: TGCAGTGCTAGAGAGTCTAGCGGGATCTCGGGCAATGAGCAGTTCTTC. This chain uses TRBV20-1 with TRBJ2-1; 9 nucleotides line up with TRBD2. Losses at the gene ends were 0 bases for V and 6 bases for J; bases not matched to a gene: 9. This CDR3 has 16 amino acids. Per the germline V gene, CDR1 is DFQATT and CDR2 is SNEGSKA (reference sequence).